The clone carrying this T cell receptor beta chain is large within its sample. Antigen unknown. With V trimmed by 8 bases and J by 4 bases, 4 bases remained unmatched. The CDR3 length is 12 residues. Germline V gene data show CDR1 as MGHDK and CDR2 as SYGVNS. The TCRbeta library incorporated unique molecular identifiers. MiXCR was run by TCRdb on the PCR reads, yielding one entry per CDR3 protein. The table includes 27,000 or so distinct CDR3 sequences, roughly a sixth detected once. These data are taken from a study of T-cell reconstitution after alpha-beta-depleted transplantation in children. Findings and caveats of the study: Reported findings indicate that, about two months after transplant, alpha-beta T cells came from several hundred expanded clones, which were derived from non-depleted graft cells.

This sequence originates from a male patient under 10 years old who had a stem cell transplant for acute lymphoblastic leukemia, so the T cells may come from the graft donor. The sample was PBMCs, mostly from graft donor cells, taken 60 days after TCRalphabeta/CD19-depleted stem cell transplant. The genes are TRBV25-1 and TRBJ2-7; TRBD1 matches at 8 bases. This chain's CDR3 is CASATGAYEQYF. The CDR3 DNA reads TGTGCCAGCGCGACAGGGGCTTACGAGCAGTACTTC.